The 9 T cell receptor beta chains in this list originate from one sample, sequenced in a study of T cells after yellow fever vaccination. TCRdb analysed the 5' RACE reads with MiXCR anew, one entry per CDR3 protein. Here the sample spans some 600,000 distinct CDR3 sequences, roughly 17% being singletons. The sample was PBMCs, taken 5 days after the first yellow fever vaccination. These receptors were collected from a man younger than 30 who received the YFV17D yellow fever vaccine.

This chain links TRBV6-2 or TRBV6-3 with TRBJ2-5, with 14 bases identical to TRBD2. The CDR3 runs to 18 residues. CDR1 is MNHEY, CDR2 SVGEGT, per germline. The J segment lost 5 bases and the V segment lost 0 bases, leaving 8 bases of the junction unmatched. CDR3 loop: CASSYSGGLAGVLETQYF. The CDR3 coding sequence is TGTGCCAGCAGTTACTCGGGGGGACTAGCGGGGGTATTGGAGACCCAGTACTTC.

The chain combines TRBV5-1 with TRBJ2-5; D might be TRBD2 (5 bases). From germline, CDR1 is SGHRS and CDR2 YFSETQ. The V end was cut by 1 base, the J end by 1 base, with 11 bases between. The CDR3 spans 15 residues. DNA of the CDR3: TGCGCCAGCAGCTTGCGGGATTTTGTCCAAGAGACCCAGTACTTC. Protein product: CASSLRDFVQETQYF.

The chain couples TRBV6-5 to TRBJ2-1, with D possibly being TRBD1 (5 bases). Germline loops: CDR1 MNHEY, CDR2 SVGAGI. This CDR3 contains 9 residues. The CDR3 sequence: CAAGPEQFF. The CDR3 region has the DNA TGTGCGGCAGGGCCTGAGCAGTTCTTC.

This clonotype was recorded a few times. The rearrangement joins TRBV5-6 to TRBJ1-1; TRBD1 matches at 7 bases. The CDR3 has 13 amino acids. Germline V CDR1 and CDR2: SGHDT, YYEEEE. The junction had 2 bases not matched to a gene; V was cut back by 1 base and J by 5 bases. The chain's CDR3 is CASSLTGVTEAFF. The CDR3 nucleotides read TGTGCCAGCAGCTTGACAGGGGTGACTGAAGCTTTCTTT.

The V and J genes are TRBV12-3 or TRBV12-4 and TRBJ2-7; no reliable D call. The CDR3 covers 13 residues. V lost 5 bases to trimming and J lost 1 base, with 9 bases between them. The CDR3 is CASSADMSYEQYV. CDR3 sequence (DNA): TGTGCCAGCAGTGCTGATATGTCCTACGAGCAGTACGTC.

The V and J genes are TRBV5-6 and TRBJ2-1, with a possible D match to TRBD1 (5 bases). V shed 0 bases and J shed 0 bases, with 10 bases lying between them. Germline CDR1 SGHDT, CDR2 YYEEEE. The CDR3 has 16 residues. The CDR3 loop reads CASSLVGALSYNEQFF. In DNA form, the CDR3 reads TGTGCCAGCAGCTTGGTAGGGGCCCTCTCCTACAATGAGCAGTTCTTC.

This chain connects TRBV29-1 to TRBJ1-2, with no clear D. This CDR3 contains 12 residues. V was clipped by 4 bases and J by 2 bases, with 8 bases between them. Germline lookup yields CDR1 SQVTM and CDR2 ANQGSEA. This CDR3 reads CSVGNRNYGYTF. CDR3 DNA sequence: TGCAGCGTTGGTAATAGGAACTATGGCTACACCTTC.

As to this clonotype: The junction shows a germline mismatch at one end, possibly a read error. The chain recombines TRBV6-5 with TRBJ2-1, with no clear D. CDR1 and CDR2 (germline): MNHEY, SVGAGI. The CDR3 length is 13 residues. This chain's CDR3 is CASSYSGSNGQFF. In DNA form, the CDR3 reads TGTGCCAGCAGTTACTCAGGGTCCAATGGGCAGTTCTTC.

This chain uses TRBV7-2 with TRBJ1-1; 7 positions agree with TRBD1. Germline V gene data show CDR1 as SGHTA and CDR2 as FQGNSA. V was clipped by 6 bases and J by 3 bases; unmatched bases: 7. This CDR3 contains 14 residues. CDR3 nucleotide sequence: TGTGCCAGCAGATTGACAGGGACGGACACTGAAGCTTTCTTT. Protein: CASRLTGTDTEAFF.